The clone carrying this T cell receptor (beta chain) has more than one count but fewer than ten. The entry originates in a study of blood T cell repertoires in COVID-19. The CDR3 runs 16 residues. Germline V gene data show CDR1 as MNHEY and CDR2 as SMNVEV (reference sequence). J was trimmed by 10 bases and V by 6 bases; bases with no gene match: 12. Repertoires were generated with immunoSEQ multiplex PCR, while TCRdb's copy carries only in-frame clones and drops some. The repertoire has 220,000 or so clones, approximately 77% of them found once; the top ten carry 3% to 4%. This rearrangement joins TRBV27 to TRBJ1-6; 10 nucleotides align to TRBD1. The TCR originated in a woman aged 80 or over with acute or convalescent COVID-19. Specimen: peripheral blood. CDR3 protein: CASRSTMGQGISPLHF. CDR3 DNA sequence: TGTGCCAGCAGATCTACCATGGGACAGGGGATCTCACCCCTCCACTTT.